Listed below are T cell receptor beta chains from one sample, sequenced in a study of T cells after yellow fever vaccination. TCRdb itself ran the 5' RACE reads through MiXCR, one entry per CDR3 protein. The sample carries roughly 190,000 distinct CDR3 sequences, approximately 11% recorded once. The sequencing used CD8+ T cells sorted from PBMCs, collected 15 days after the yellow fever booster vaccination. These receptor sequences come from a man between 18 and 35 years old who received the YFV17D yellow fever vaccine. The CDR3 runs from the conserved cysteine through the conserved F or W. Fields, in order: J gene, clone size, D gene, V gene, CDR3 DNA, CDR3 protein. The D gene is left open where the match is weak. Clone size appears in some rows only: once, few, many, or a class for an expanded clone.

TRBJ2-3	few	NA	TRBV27	TGTGCCAGCAGTGTCGCGGGGCCCACAGATACGCAGTATTTT	CASSVAGPTDTQYF
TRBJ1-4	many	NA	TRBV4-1	TGCGCCAGCAGCCCACCCTTAGCGACTAATGAAAAACTGTTTTTT	CASSPPLATNEKLFF
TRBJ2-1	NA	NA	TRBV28	TGTGCCAGCAGTGACTTCAATGAGCAGTTCTTC	CASSDFNEQFF
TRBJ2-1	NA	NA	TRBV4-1	TGCGCCAGCAGCCAAGAACAGGACAGCGCTTGGAATGAGCAGTTCTTC	CASSQEQDSAWNEQFF
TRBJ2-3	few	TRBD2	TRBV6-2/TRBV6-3	TGTGCCAGCAGTTCCCGGCTAGCGGGGGGATCGATCACAGATACGCAGTATTTT	CASSSRLAGGSITDTQYF
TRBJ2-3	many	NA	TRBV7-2	TGTGCCAGCAGCTTAGACGGCTATACTAGCACAGATACGCAGTATTTT	CASSLDGYTSTDTQYF
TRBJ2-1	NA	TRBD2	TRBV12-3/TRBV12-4	TGTGCCAGCAGCCCCCCGTTTGAGGGGGTAGCGGGGAACAATGAGCAGTTCTTC	CASSPPFEGVAGNNEQFF
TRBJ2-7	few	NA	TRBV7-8	TGTGCCAGCAGCCTCCCGACAGGAGATGACCCACGGTACGAGCAGTACTTC	CASSLPTGDDPRYEQYF
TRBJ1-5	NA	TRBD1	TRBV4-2	TGTGCCAGCAGCCAAGCCGACAGGGGGCTTGGCAATCAGCCCCAGCATTTT	CASSQADRGLGNQPQHF
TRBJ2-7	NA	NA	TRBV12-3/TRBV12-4	TGTGCCAGCAGTTTAGCGGGGGCAGGGGACGAGCAGTACTTC	CASSLAGAGDEQYF
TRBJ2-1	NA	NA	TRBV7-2	TGTGCCAGCAGTTCGAACACCAGGGAATGGGAGCAGTTCTTC	CASSSNTREWEQFF
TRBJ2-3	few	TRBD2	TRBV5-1	TGCGCCAGCAGAAGCGGGGTAACAGATACGCAGTATTTT	CASRSGVTDTQYF
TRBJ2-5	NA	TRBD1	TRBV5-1	TGCGCCAGCAGCACCGGACAGGGGAAAGAGACCCAGTACTTC	CASSTGQGKETQYF
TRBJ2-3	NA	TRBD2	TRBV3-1	TGTGCCAGCAGCCAAGATGGAAGCGGGGGGGCCACAGATACGCAGTATTTT	CASSQDGSGGATDTQYF
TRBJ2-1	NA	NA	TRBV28	TGTGCCAGCAGTTCGAGATTAAAGGCACATGAGCAGTTCTTC	CASSSRLKAHEQFF
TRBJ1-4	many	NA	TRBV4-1	TGCGCCAGCAGCCCAGGGACGGCAACTAATGAAAAACTGTTTTTT	CASSPGTATNEKLFF
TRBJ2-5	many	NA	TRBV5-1	TGCGCCAGCCGCCCCTTTGGACCTCCGAACCAAGAGACCCAGTACTTC	CASRPFGPPNQETQYF
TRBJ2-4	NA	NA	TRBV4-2	TGTGCCAGCAGCCAGGACCCGGGGACGGACATTCAGTACTTC	CASSQDPGTDIQYF
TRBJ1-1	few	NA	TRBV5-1	TGCGCCAGCCGTGTGTCGGGAACTGAAGCTTTCTTT	CASRVSGTEAFF
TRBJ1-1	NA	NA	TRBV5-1	TGCGCCAGCAGCATGGGTGGGGACACTGAAGCTTTCTTT	CASSMGGDTEAFF
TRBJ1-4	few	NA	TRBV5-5	TGTGCCAGCAGCTTGGAAGTGATTGGGTTCAATGAAAAACTGTTTTTT	CASSLEVIGFNEKLFF
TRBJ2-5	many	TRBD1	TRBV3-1	TGTGCCAGCAGCCCGCCGGACAGGGGTGCGGAGACCCAGTACTTC	CASSPPDRGAETQYF
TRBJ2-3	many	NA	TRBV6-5	TGTGCCAGCCTTCGTGGGAAGGGGGGCCCAGATACGCAGTATTTT	CASLRGKGGPDTQYF
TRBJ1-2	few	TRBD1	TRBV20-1	TGCAGTGCTAGAGATACGAAGGGGGCCGTATTTGGTCGCTACACCTTC	CSARDTKGAVFGRYTF
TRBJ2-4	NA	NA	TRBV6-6	TGTGCCAGCAGTTACCCAGAGGGATTGCAAAACATTCAGTACTTC	CASSYPEGLQNIQYF
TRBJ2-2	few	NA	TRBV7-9	TGTGCCAGCAGCTTTCCCGAGTTGAACACCGGGGAGCTGTTTTTT	CASSFPELNTGELFF
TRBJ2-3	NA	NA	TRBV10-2	TGCGCCAGCAGCGATACTAGGTTGGCGTTCACAGATACGCAGTATTTT	CASSDTRLAFTDTQYF
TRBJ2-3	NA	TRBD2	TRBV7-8	TGTGCCAGCAGCCAAGGGCTAGCGGGGGGCTATTTTAGCACAGATACGCAGTATTTT	CASSQGLAGGYFSTDTQYF
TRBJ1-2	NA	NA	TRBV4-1	TGCGCCAGCAGCCAGACAACCGACACCCAGGGTGTTGGTGGCTACACCTTC	CASSQTTDTQGVGGYTF
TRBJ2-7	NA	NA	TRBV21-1	TGTGCCAGCAGCCAATCTAATCCGGGACAGGGGGCGCAGCAGTACTTC	CASSQSNPGQGAQQYF
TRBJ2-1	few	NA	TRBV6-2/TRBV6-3	TGTGCCAGCAGTTACAGGGAGAGCTCCTACAATGAGCAGTTCTTC	CASSYRESSYNEQFF
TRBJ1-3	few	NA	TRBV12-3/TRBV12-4	TGTGCCAGCAGTTTCACACCCCCAGCGGGGTGGGGAAACACCATATATTTT	CASSFTPPAGWGNTIYF
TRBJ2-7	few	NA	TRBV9	TGTGCCAGCAGCGAAGGTGGGGGGACCTACGAGCAGTACTTC	CASSEGGGTYEQYF
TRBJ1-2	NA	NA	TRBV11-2	TGTGCCAGCAGCTTTCACATCGCTAACTATGGCTACACCTTC	CASSFHIANYGYTF
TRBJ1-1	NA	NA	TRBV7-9	TGTGCCAGCAGCTTAGAGTGGAGTGGGGACACTGAAGCTTTCTTT	CASSLEWSGDTEAFF
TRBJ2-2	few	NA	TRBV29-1	TGCAGCGTTGTAGGGTATGGCACCGGGGAGCTGTTTTTT	CSVVGYGTGELFF
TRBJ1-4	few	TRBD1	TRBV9	TGTGCCAGCAGCGCCGAACAGGGGAATGAAAAACTGTTTTTT	CASSAEQGNEKLFF
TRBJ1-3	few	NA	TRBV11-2	TGTGCCAGCAGCGAGCAAGGGTTCCCGCAATCCATATATTTT	CASSEQGFPQSIYF
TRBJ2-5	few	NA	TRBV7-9	TGTGCCAGCAGCCTAACAGGTGAACTTGAGGAGACCCAGTACTTC	CASSLTGELEETQYF
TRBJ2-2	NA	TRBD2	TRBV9	TGTGCCAGCAGCGGTAGCGGGGGGAGTGTCGGGGAGCTGTTTTTT	CASSGSGGSVGELFF
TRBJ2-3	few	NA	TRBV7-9	TGTGCCAGCAGCCCCCCGGACAGAAACACAGATACGCAGTATTTT	CASSPPDRNTDTQYF
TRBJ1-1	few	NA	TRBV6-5	TGTGCCAGCCAACAGGGCACCAACACTGAAGCTTTCTTT	CASQQGTNTEAFF
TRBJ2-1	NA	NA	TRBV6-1	TGTGCCAGCATTCCAGGGTACAATGAGCAGTTCTTC	CASIPGYNEQFF
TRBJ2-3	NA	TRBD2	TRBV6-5	TGTGCCAGCAGTTACTCGAGGGCGGGGGGAACAGATACGCAGTATTTT	CASSYSRAGGTDTQYF
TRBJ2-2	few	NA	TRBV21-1	TGTGCCAGCAGCAAAGGGGGGGGTTTTGGCACCGGGGAGCTGTTTTTT	CASSKGGGFGTGELFF
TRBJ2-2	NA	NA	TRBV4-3	TGCGCCAGCAGCCAAGTTCAGGATACTACCGGGGAGCTGTTTTTT	CASSQVQDTTGELFF
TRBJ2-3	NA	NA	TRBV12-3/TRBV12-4	TGTGCCAGCAGTTTAGCGCGTTCCGGGGATACGCAGTATTTT	CASSLARSGDTQYF